This entry concerns a single T cell receptor beta chain. What it recognizes is unknown. Each TRB cDNA library was prepared by 5' RACE (with UMI labels). From its re-call of the 5' RACE reads, TCRdb lists each CDR3 protein once, without DNA. The sample totals over 100,000 distinct CDR3 sequences. The CDR3 is 14 residues long. Looked up from germline, CDR1 is SGHAT and CDR2 is FQNNGV. This entry belongs to a study of CXCR3-negative and CXCR3-positive naive CD8 T cells. Study-wide results and caveats: Because surface CD5 did not distinguish the naive subsets, TCR strength was inferred from TRB CDR3 properties. High diversity, comparable across both naive subsets, contrasted with much lower diversity in memory CD8+ cells. TRBV-TRBJ usage matched between naive CXCR3-negative and CXCR3-positive cells but not between memory cells.

The chain employs TRBV11-2 and TRBJ2-1; TCRdb calls TRBD1, which cannot be checked without DNA. The specimen sequenced was naive CXCR3- CD8+ T cells from blood. This sample's subset: CD45RO-CCR7+CD27+CD95- naive CD8+ T cells lacking CXCR3 (TNR3-). The receptor was isolated from a human donor in good health. Some clones in this sample may be carry-over from other donors' samples. CDR3 residues: CASSLETGGGEQFF.